The next 19 T cell receptor beta chains were all read from a single sample in a study of T cell responses to AZD1222 COVID-19 vaccine. Clones were sequenced by immunoSEQ multiplex PCR, and TCRdb holds only the in-frame ones, with some missing. The table includes about 100,000 clones, 92% detected once. The material was peripheral blood, obtained on day 0 of AZD1222 vaccination. Every receptor here comes from an adult in good health.

The chain combines TRBV7-8 with TRBJ1-3, with D uncertain. The germline V gene encodes CDR1 SGHVS and CDR2 FQNEAQ. Between the trimmed V and J ends, which lost 4 bases and 0 bases, there was a span of 10 bases. CDR3 length equals 15 residues. The CDR3 sequence: CASSSDPGSGNTIYF. CDR3 DNA: TGTGCCAGCAGCTCGGACCCAGGCTCTGGAAACACCATATATTTT.

The chain has TRBV28 and TRBJ2-1; 7 bases line up with TRBD1. Trimming at V came to 4 bases and at J to 4 bases, leaving 1 base not matched to a gene. The germline CDR1 and CDR2 sequences are MDHEN and SYDVKM. The length of the CDR3 is 13 residues. For the CDR3, the DNA is TGTGCCAGCAGTTGGGGACAGTACAATGAGCAGTTCTTC. This encodes CASSWGQYNEQFF. Using reference TRBV28 and TRBJ2-1 for the parts outside the CDR3, the full variable domain is DVKVTQSSRYLVKRTGEKVFLECVQDMDHENMFWYRQDPGLGLRLIYFSYDVKMKEKGDIPEGYSVSREKKERFSLILESASTNQTSMYLCASSWGQYNEQFFGPGTRLTVL.

The chain is built from TRBV5-1 and TRBJ2-7; the D is unclear. The CDR3 is made up of 13 amino acids. Deletions cut 0 bases from V and 3 bases from J, with 7 bases between. Germline V gene lookup returns CDR1 SGHRS and CDR2 YFSETQ. CDR3 in DNA: TGCGCCAGCAGCTTGGCCTCTAGCTACGAGCAGTACTTC. Translating gives CASSLASSYEQYF.

This chain joins TRBV30 and TRBJ1-6, with a possible D match to TRBD1 (6 bases). In germline, CDR1 is GTSNPN, CDR2 SVGIG (reference sequence). The CDR3 consists of 15 residues. V dropped 2 bases and J dropped 4 bases, with 12 bases sitting between them. CDR3 loop: CAWSPQGTYNSPLHF. The CDR3 bases are TGTGCCTGGAGTCCCCAGGGGACTTATAATTCACCCCTCCACTTT.

The chain couples TRBV28 to TRBJ1-5, with D uncertain. The germline CDR1 and CDR2 sequences are MDHEN and SYDVKM. The CDR3 covers 14 residues. Between the trimmed V and J ends, which lost 1 base and 5 bases, there was a span of 9 bases. The CDR3 loop is CASSLFLVDQPQHF. The CDR3 nucleotides read TGTGCCAGCAGTTTATTTTTGGTGGATCAGCCCCAGCATTTT.

The chain uses TRBV28 and TRBJ2-7, with TRBD2 matching over 9 bases. The J segment lost 7 bases and the V segment lost 0 bases, leaving 13 bases of the junction unmatched. The V gene's germline CDR1 is MDHEN and CDR2 SYDVKM. This CDR3 spans 17 amino acids. CDR3 coding DNA: TGTGCCAGCAGTTTATGGATTGCGGGAGGGCCTCGAGGGGAGCAGTACTTC. This gives the protein CASSLWIAGGPRGEQYF.

The rearrangement joins TRBV3-1 (or the pseudogene TRBV3-2) to TRBJ2-7, with a weak D call TRBD2 (6 bases). CDR3 size: 14 residues. Germline lookup yields CDR1 LGHDT and CDR2 YNNKEL (reference sequence). Trimming stripped 4 bases from V and 7 bases from J, with 17 bases between. CDR3 loop: CASSLLGRESEQYF. The CDR3 DNA follows: TGTGCCAGCAGCCTTCTCGGGCGGGAAAGTGAGCAGTACTTC.

The chain employs TRBV28 and TRBJ1-6, with no clear D. The CDR3 contains 13 residues. V lost 2 bases, J lost 14 bases, and 13 bases lay in between. Per germline, CDR1 MDHEN and CDR2 SYDVKM. CDR3 sequence: CASSLTNLGALHF. The CDR3 DNA reads as TGTGCCAGCAGTTTAACCAATCTCGGGGCCCTCCACTTT.

J is TRBJ2-3 and V is TRBV28; D is perhaps TRBD2 (6 bases). Trimming left V 6 bases short and J 2 bases short, with 18 bases between. This CDR3 region has 16 residues. Germline CDR1 is MDHEN and CDR2 is SYDVKM. Here the CDR3 reads CASRQTFGGNTDTQYF. Written as DNA, the CDR3 is TGTGCCAGCAGGCAGACATTCGGGGGTAACACAGATACGCAGTATTTT. Using reference TRBV28 and TRBJ2-3 for the parts outside the CDR3, the full variable domain is DVKVTQSSRYLVKRTGEKVFLECVQDMDHENMFWYRQDPGLGLRLIYFSYDVKMKEKGDIPEGYSVSREKKERFSLILESASTNQTSMYLCASRQTFGGNTDTQYFGPGTRLTVL.

The chain links TRBV2 to TRBJ2-5, with D hard to call. The CDR3 totals 14 residues. Germline V gives CDR1 SNHLY, CDR2 FYNNEI. V lost 6 bases and J lost 3, with 14 bases in between. CDR3 DNA: TGTGCCAGCAGCCCCAACAACATCGAAGAGACCCAGTACTTC. Its protein is CASSPNNIEETQYF.

The V call is TRBV7-9, the J call TRBJ1-6; 8 nucleotides align to TRBD1. The length of the CDR3 is 14 residues. The germline V gene has CDR1 SEHNR and CDR2 FQNEAQ (reference sequence). Losses at the gene ends were 5 bases for V and 9 bases for J; bases not matched to a gene: 6. CDR3 nucleotides: TGTGCCAGCAGCCGGCTGGACAGGGTTTCACCCCTCCACTTT. Translating gives CASSRLDRVSPLHF.

The chain employs TRBV6-1 and TRBJ1-1; D gene uncertain. The V gene lost 1 base and the J gene lost 7 bases, with 16 bases spanning the gap. The CDR3 spans 15 residues. Germline V CDR1 and CDR2: MNHNS, SASEGT. CDR3 sequence: CASSEGGGWANEAFF. CDR3 coding DNA: TGTGCCAGCAGTGAAGGAGGAGGATGGGCCAATGAAGCTTTCTTT.

This sequence joins TRBV18 and TRBJ2-1; 11 bases match TRBD1. Per germline, CDR1 KGHSH and CDR2 LQKENI. This CDR3 spans 16 amino acids. V lost 3 bases and J lost 5; bases outside the gene matches: 6. The CDR3 loop reads CASSPGTGGKNNEQFF. CDR3 coding DNA: TGTGCCAGCTCACCCGGGACAGGGGGTAAAAACAATGAGCAGTTCTTC.

V is TRBV7-2 and J is TRBJ1-6, with D perhaps TRBD1 (6 bases). The V gene lost 7 bases and the J gene lost 7 bases, with 14 bases spanning the gap. This CDR3 contains 14 residues. Germline V gene lookup returns CDR1 SGHTA and CDR2 FQGNSA. CDR3 sequence (DNA): TGTGCCAGCACCACCGGACAGATGAATTCACCCCTCCACTTT. Translated, it gives CASTTGQMNSPLHF.

The chain links TRBV2 to TRBJ1-6; possible D gene TRBD1, 6 bases. CDR1 and CDR2 from the germline V gene are SNHLY and FYNNEI. V lost 0 bases and J lost 10, with 16 bases in between. CDR3 length equals 16 residues. CDR3 in amino acids: CASSEALPGGTSPLHF. The CDR3 DNA follows: TGTGCCAGCAGTGAAGCGCTTCCGGGGGGCACATCACCCCTCCACTTT. Looking up the rest from reference TRBV2 and TRBJ1-6 gives the full variable domain: EPEVTQTPSHQVTQMGQEVILRCVPISNHLYFYWYRQILGQKVEFLVSFYNNEISEKSEIFDDQFSVERPDGSNFTLKIRSTKLEDSAMYFCASSEALPGGTSPLHFGNGTRLTVT.

The rearrangement uses TRBV13 and TRBJ1-1, with D possibly being TRBD1 (5 bases). Germline V lookup: CDR1 PRHDT, CDR2 FYEKMQ (reference sequence). The CDR3 spans 14 residues. The V gene lost 7 bases and the J gene lost 1 base, with 13 bases spanning the gap. The CDR3 nucleotides read TGTGCCAGCACTGAGAAGGGGAAGAACACTGAAGCTTTCTTT. It yields the protein CASTEKGKNTEAFF. The full variable domain, rest sourced from reference TRBV13 and TRBJ1-1, is AAGVIQSPRHLIKEKRETATLKCYPIPRHDTVYWYQQGPGQDPQFLISFYEKMQSDKGSIPDRFSAQQFSDYHSELNMSSLELGDSALYFCASTEKGKNTEAFFGQGTRLTVV.

The chain has TRBV3-1 (or the pseudogene TRBV3-2) and TRBJ1-5; D is uncertain. Germline V gives CDR1 LGHDT, CDR2 YNNKEL (reference sequence). Trimming left V 4 bases short and J 7 bases short, with 17 bases between. This CDR3 is 15 amino acids long. CDR3 region: CASSPYGSSEQPQHF. The CDR3 nucleotides read TGTGCCAGCAGCCCATACGGGAGCAGTGAGCAGCCCCAGCATTTT.

This chain uses TRBV11-2 with TRBJ1-5, with D unclear. V dropped 0 bases and J dropped 7 bases, with 7 bases sitting between them. The CDR3 length is 13 residues. Germline V gives CDR1 SGHAT, CDR2 FQNNGV. CDR3 in DNA: TGTGCCAGCAGCTTAGATTATGTCCAGCCCCAGCATTTT. It is translated as CASSLDYVQPQHF.

The chain carries TRBV10-3 and TRBJ1-5; 7 nucleotides agree with TRBD1. The CDR3 is made up of 17 amino acids. Germline V lookup: CDR1 ENHRY, CDR2 SYGVKD. J lost 2 bases, V lost 5 bases, and 12 bases had no gene match. As DNA, the CDR3 is TGTGCCATCAGTTCGGGACAGAGCTTAAATCGCAATCAGCCCCAGCATTTT. Translation: CAISSGQSLNRNQPQHF.